The clone carrying this TCR beta chain was seen at least ten times. MiXCR, applied by TCRdb to the reads, yields one record per CDR3 protein. The table has under 65,000 distinct CDR3 sequences, 7.3% seen once; the top ten hold roughly 16%. The CDR3 runs 15 residues. Germline CDR1 and CDR2: LNHDA and SQIVND (reference sequence). Trimming removed 2 bases at V and 3 bases at J, with 13 bases between. The source of the sample is a study of patients with pleural tuberculosis. The receptor was isolated from a human donor with pleural tuberculosis. V gene TRBV19 combines with J gene TRBJ1-2, with unresolved D. The CDR3 nucleotides read TGTGCCAGTAGTATAATATCGGAGGGTGACTATGGCTACACCTTC. Amino acids: CASSIISEGDYGYTF.